This entry features one T cell receptor beta chain sequence. Antigen specificity is unknown. TCRdb keeps only in-frame clones here, not all; method: immunoSEQ multiplex PCR. Of roughly 100,000 clones listed, around 87% are singletons. The data belong to a study of OX40 agonist ivuxolimab in advanced cancers. Study overall: Patients with prior anti-PD-1, anti-PD-L1 or anti-CTLA-4 therapy were eligible; 35% to 50% had some.

Researchers took blood at baseline, on cycle 4 day 1, and on cycle 7 day 1. V lost 0 bases and J 13 bases, leaving 14 bases between the germline ends. This CDR3 has 13 residues. The germline gives CDR1 SGDLS, CDR2 YYNGEE. Study-wide points: Among patients with partial responses at 0.1-3.0 mg/kg, clonal expansion was among the lowest.

The chain employs TRBV9 and TRBJ1-3; D gene unclear. The sample in question was CD4+ or CD8+ T cells sorted from blood, obtained in a trial of the OX40 agonist ivuxolimab. This receptor was identified in an adult with an advanced solid tumor such as melanoma, head and neck, liver or kidney cancer. The CDR3 bases are TGTGCCAGCAGCGTAGGGCCCAACCCCGTTATATATTTT. This codes for CASSVGPNPVIYF. Full variable domain (outside the CDR3, taken from reference TRBV9 and TRBJ1-3): DSGVTQTPKHLITATGQRVTLRCSPRSGDLSVYWYQQSLDQGLQFLIQYYNGEERAKGNILERFSAQQFPDLHSELNLSSLELGDSALYFCASSVGPNPVIYFGEGSWLTVV.